This T cell receptor (beta chain) was identified in a study of control samples from healthy donors and cancer patients. V lost 0 bases to trimming and J lost 4 bases, with 13 bases between them. The CDR3 is 15 amino acids. Per germline, CDR1 SGDLS and CDR2 YYNGEE. Using immunoSEQ multiplex PCR, the repertoire was profiled, and TCRdb retains in-frame clones only, with some absent. This repertoire shows 350,000 to 450,000 clones, 75% to 95% found once; its top ten account for 5.5% to 8%. The TCR originated in a man between 40 and 49 years old with head and neck cancer. Sequenced material: PBMCs. V and J are TRBV9 and TRBJ1-2; no definite D call. The CDR3 DNA reads TGTGCCAGCAGCGTAGAACTAGATCCGTTCTATGGCTACACCTTC. This translates into CASSVELDPFYGYTF.